What follows is one T cell receptor beta chain and its context. Its cognate antigen is unknown. Healthy donors had no documented immune events, such as infections, while sampled. TCRdb's copy holds only in-frame clones and misses some; the assay was immunoSEQ multiplex PCR. Of about 82,000 clones listed, approximately 90% were seen once; the top ten hold roughly 7.7%. This record comes from a study of identifying expanded T cells in peripheral blood. Germline V gene lookup returns CDR1 SGHTA and CDR2 FQGNSA. The CDR3 spans 14 residues. Germline trimming cut 6 bases from V and 4 bases from J; bases unmatched to any gene: 6. Study-wide points: Over about two and four weeks, about 15 and 19 clones changed, versus more than 1 between replicates. Variance in clone template counts between two-week samples significantly increased with total template count across all healthy donors.

The origin of this receptor is a person aged 18-70 years in good health. The specimen was blood. The chain employs TRBV7-2 and TRBJ2-1, with 7 bases identical to TRBD2. The CDR3 DNA reads as TGTGCCAGCAGGGAGCTAGCGGTATACAATGAGCAGTTCTTC. This codes for CASRELAVYNEQFF.